Detailed here is one T cell receptor (beta chain). CDR1 SGHVS and CDR2 FNYEAQ come from the germline V gene. The CDR3 runs to 11 residues. Trimming took 5 bases from V and 8 from J, leaving 9 bases between them. Survey-level immunoSEQ sequencing profiled the TCR beta repertoire. The assay was immunoSEQ multiplex PCR, and TCRdb's table has in-frame clones only and misses some. Of 40,000 to 55,000 clones in the sample, approximately 95% were seen once. The rearrangement links TRBV7-6 to TRBJ1-1; D remains ambiguous. Sequencing was carried out using PBMCs. This TCR was recovered from a man aged 40-50 years with rheumatoid arthritis. CDR3 loop: CASSSLSEAFF. CDR3 DNA sequence: TGTGCCAGCAGCAGCCTCAGCGAAGCTTTCTTT.